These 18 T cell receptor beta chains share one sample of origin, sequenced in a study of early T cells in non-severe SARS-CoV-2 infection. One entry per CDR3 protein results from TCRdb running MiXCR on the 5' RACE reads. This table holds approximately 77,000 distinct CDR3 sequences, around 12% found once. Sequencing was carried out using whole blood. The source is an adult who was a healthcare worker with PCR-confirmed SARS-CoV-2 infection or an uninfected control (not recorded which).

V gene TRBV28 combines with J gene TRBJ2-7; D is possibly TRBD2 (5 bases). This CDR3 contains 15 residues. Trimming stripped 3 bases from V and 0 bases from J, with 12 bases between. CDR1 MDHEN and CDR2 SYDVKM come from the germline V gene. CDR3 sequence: CASSFSSTSSYEQYF. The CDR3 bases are TGTGCCAGCAGTTTCTCTAGCACTAGCTCCTACGAGCAGTACTTC.

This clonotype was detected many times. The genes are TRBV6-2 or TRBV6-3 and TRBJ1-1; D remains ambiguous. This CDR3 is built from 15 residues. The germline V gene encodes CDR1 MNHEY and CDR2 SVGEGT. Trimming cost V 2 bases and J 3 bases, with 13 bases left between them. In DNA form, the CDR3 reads TGTGCCAGCAGTTACCTTTGGACCCGTGACACTGAAGCTTTCTTT. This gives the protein CASSYLWTRDTEAFF.

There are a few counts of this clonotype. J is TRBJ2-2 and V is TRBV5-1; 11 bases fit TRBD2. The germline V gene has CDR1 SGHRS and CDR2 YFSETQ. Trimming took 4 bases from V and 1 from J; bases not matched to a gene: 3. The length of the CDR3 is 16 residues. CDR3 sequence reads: CASSPGTSGNTGELFF. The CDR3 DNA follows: TGCGCCAGCAGCCCGGGGACTAGCGGGAACACCGGGGAGCTGTTTTTT.

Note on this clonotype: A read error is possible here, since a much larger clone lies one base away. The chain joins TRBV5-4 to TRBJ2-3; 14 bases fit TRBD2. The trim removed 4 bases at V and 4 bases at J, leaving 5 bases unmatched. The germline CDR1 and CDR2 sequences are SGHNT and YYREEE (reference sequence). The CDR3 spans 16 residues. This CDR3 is CASSLGLAGVADTQYF. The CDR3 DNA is TGTGCCAGCAGCCTGGGACTAGCGGGAGTAGCAGATACGCAGTATTTT.

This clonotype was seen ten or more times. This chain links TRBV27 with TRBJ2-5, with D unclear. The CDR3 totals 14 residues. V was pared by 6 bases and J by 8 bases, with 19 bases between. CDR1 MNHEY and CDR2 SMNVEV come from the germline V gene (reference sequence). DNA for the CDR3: TGTGCCAGCAGCCCTATCGGCACCCGGAGTACCCAGTACTTC. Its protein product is CASSPIGTRSTQYF.

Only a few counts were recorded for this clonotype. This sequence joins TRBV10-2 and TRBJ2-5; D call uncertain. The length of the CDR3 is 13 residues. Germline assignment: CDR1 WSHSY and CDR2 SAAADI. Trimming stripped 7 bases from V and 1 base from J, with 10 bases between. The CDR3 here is CASKKPFQETQYF. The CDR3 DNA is TGCGCCAGCAAGAAACCTTTCCAAGAGACCCAGTACTTC.

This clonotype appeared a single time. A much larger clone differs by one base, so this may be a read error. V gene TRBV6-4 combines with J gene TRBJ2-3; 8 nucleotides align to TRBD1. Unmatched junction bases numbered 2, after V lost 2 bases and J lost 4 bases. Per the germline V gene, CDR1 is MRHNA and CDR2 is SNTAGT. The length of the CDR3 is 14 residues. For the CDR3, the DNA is TGTGCCAGCAGTGACCCAGGGGGCGCAGATACGCAGTATTTT. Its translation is CASSDPGGADTQYF.

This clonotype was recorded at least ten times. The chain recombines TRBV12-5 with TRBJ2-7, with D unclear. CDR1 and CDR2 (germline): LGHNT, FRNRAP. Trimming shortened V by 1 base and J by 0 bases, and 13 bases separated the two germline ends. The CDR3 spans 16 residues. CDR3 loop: CASGLAPVWASYEQYF. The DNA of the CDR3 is TGTGCTAGTGGTTTGGCCCCCGTCTGGGCCTCCTACGAGCAGTACTTC.

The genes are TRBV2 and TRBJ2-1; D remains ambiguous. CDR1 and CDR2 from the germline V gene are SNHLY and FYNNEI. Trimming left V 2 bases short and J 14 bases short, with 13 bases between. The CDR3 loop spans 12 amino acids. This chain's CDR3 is CASSEKGLPEFF. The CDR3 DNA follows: TGTGCCAGCAGTGAAAAGGGCCTCCCGGAGTTCTTC.

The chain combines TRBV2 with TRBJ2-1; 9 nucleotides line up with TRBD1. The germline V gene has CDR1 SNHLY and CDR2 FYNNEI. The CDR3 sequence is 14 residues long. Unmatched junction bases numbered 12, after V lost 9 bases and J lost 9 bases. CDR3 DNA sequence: TGTGCCAGAAGGACAGGGGACGGGTGGACTGAGCAGTTCTTC. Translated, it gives CARRTGDGWTEQFF.

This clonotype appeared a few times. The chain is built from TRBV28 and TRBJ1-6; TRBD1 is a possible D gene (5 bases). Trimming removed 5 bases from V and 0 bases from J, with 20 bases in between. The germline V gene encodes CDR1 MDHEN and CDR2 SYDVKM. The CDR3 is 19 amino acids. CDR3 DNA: TGTGCCAGCAGTGGAACCTCCGGAGGGGCCAGCTCCTATAATTCACCCCTCCACTTT. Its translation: CASSGTSGGASSYNSPLHF.

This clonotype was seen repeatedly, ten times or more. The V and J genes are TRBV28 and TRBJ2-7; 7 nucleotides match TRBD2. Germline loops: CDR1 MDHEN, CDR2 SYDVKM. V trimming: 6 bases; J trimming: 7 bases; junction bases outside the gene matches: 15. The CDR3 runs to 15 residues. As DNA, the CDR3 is TGTGCCAGCAGGCCCCTTCGGGACTACCCACAAGAGCAGTACTTC. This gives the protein CASRPLRDYPQEQYF. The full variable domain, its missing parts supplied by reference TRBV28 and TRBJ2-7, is DVKVTQSSRYLVKRTGEKVFLECVQDMDHENMFWYRQDPGLGLRLIYFSYDVKMKEKGDIPEGYSVSREKKERFSLILESASTNQTSMYLCASRPLRDYPQEQYFGPGTRLTVT.

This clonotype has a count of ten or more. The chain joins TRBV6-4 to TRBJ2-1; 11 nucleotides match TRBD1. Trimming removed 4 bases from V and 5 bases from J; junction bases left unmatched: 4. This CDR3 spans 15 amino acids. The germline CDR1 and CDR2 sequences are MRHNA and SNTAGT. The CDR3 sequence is CASSVRTGGNNEQFF. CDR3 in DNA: TGTGCCAGCAGTGTGAGGACAGGGGGCAACAATGAGCAGTTCTTC.

CDR3 region: CASSWGTDNQETQYF. CDR3 bases: TGCGCCAGCAGCTGGGGGACGGATAACCAAGAGACCCAGTACTTC. The chain is built from TRBV5-1 and TRBJ2-5; the D gene could be TRBD1 or TRBD2 (5 bases each). V shed 3 bases and J shed 0 bases, with 12 bases lying between them. CDR3 length: 15 residues. The germline V gene has CDR1 SGHRS and CDR2 YFSETQ.

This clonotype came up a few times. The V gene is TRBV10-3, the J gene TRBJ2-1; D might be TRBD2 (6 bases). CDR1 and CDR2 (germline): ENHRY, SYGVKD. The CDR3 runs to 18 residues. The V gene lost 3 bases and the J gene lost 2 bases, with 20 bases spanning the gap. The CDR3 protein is CAISDPRQSGLTYNEQFF. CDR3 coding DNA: TGTGCCATCAGTGACCCCCGGCAAAGCGGGTTGACCTACAATGAGCAGTTCTTC.

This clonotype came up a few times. CDR3 bases: TGTGCCAGCAGTTTATCGGCGACAGGGACAAACTATGGCTACACCTTC. Translating it yields CASSLSATGTNYGYTF. This chain links TRBV27 with TRBJ1-2; 7 bases map to TRBD1. From germline, CDR1 is MNHEY and CDR2 SMNVEV (reference sequence). V lost 0 bases and J lost 2; bases outside the gene matches: 6. The CDR3 spans 16 residues.

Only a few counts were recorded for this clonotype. In DNA form, the CDR3 reads TGTGCCAGCACTCCCTCCAGGATACCTAGGGAGCAGTACTTC. It specifies CASTPSRIPREQYF. The rearrangement joins TRBV28 to TRBJ2-7; D is unresolved. Per germline, CDR1 MDHEN and CDR2 SYDVKM. Trimming cost V 7 bases and J 7 bases, with 20 bases left between them. The CDR3 has 14 amino acids. Full variable domain (remainder filled in from reference TRBV28 and TRBJ2-7): DVKVTQSSRYLVKRTGEKVFLECVQDMDHENMFWYRQDPGLGLRLIYFSYDVKMKEKGDIPEGYSVSREKKERFSLILESASTNQTSMYLCASTPSRIPREQYFGPGTRLTVT.

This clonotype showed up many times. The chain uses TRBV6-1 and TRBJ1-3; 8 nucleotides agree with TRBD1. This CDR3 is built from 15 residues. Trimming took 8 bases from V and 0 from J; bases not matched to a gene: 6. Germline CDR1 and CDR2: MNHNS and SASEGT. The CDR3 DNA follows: TGTGCCAGCGGAGACAGGGGTGACTCTGGAAACACCATATATTTT. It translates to CASGDRGDSGNTIYF.